The TCR beta chain described here comes from a study of identical twins. Whole-study results and caveats: The degree of excess twin sharing was weaker in beta out-of-frame sequences.

CDR3 length equals 14 residues. Germline lookup yields CDR1 SNHLY and CDR2 FYNNEI. The ends lost 7 bases at V and 6 bases at J; junction bases unmatched: 12. Note on this clonotype: The target antigen is unknown.

One entry per CDR3 protein, called by TCRdb with MiXCR from the 5' RACE reads. The sample lists some 1,700,000 distinct CDR3 sequences; about 32% were seen once. Sequences were obtained from cord blood. The chain combines TRBV2 with TRBJ2-7; TRBD2 agrees at 7 bases. The TCR originated in a newborn girl in good health. CDR3 DNA: TGTGCCAGCATACCCAGGACTAGTGCTCTCGAGCAGTACTTC. Residues: CASIPRTSALEQYF.